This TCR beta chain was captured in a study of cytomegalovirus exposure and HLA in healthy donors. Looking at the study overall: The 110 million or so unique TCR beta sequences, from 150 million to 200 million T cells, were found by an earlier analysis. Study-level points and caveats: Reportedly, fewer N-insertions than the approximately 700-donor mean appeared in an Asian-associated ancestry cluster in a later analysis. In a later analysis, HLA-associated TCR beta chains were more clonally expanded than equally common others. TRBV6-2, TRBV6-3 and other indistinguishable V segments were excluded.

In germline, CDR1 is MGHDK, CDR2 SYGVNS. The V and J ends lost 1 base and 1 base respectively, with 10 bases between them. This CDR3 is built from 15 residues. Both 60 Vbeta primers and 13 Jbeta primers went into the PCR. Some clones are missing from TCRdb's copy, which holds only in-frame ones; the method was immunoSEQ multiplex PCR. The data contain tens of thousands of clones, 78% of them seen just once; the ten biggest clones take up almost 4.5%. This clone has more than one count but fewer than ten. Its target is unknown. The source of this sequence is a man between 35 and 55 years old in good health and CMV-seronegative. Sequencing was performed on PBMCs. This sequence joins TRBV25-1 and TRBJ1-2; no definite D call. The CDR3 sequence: CASSESRGVNYGYTF. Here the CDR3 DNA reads TGTGCCAGCAGTGAATCACGGGGTGTTAACTATGGCTACACCTTC.